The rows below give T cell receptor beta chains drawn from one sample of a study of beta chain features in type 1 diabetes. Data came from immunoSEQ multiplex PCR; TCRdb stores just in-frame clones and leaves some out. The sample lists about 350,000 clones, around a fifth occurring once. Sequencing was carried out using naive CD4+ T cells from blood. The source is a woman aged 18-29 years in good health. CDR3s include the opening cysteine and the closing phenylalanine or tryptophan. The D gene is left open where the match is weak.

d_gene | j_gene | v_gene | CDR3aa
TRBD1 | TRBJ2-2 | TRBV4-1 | CASSLLPGGFTGELFF
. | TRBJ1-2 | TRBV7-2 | CASSSAQGANYGYTF
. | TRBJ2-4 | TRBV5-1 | CASSLEGAEGNIQYF
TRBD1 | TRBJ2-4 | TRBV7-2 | CASSSPGQGVNIQYF
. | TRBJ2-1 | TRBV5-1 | CASAQVLDNEQFF
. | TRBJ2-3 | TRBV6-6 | CASSYGSRTQYF
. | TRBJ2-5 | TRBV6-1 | CASSERGSGETQYF
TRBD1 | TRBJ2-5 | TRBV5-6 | CASSLTGGETQYF
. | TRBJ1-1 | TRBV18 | CASSLSENTEAFF
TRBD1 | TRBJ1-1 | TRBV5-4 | CASSSPTGGTEAFF
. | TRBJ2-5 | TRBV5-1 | CASSFGQSRQETQYF
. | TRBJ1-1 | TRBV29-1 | CSVTNTNTEAFF
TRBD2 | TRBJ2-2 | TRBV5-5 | CASSLRGGEPGELFF
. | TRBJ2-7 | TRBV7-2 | CASSLVAGFGSF
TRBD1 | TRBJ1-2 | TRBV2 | CASSVRDRLYGYTF
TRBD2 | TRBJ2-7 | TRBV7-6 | CASSSQTSPPNEQYF
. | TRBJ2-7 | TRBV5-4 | CASSPRVDGTFVQYF
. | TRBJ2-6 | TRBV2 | CASSDRGSGANVLTF
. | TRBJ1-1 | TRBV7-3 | CASSLSERPYMNTEAFF
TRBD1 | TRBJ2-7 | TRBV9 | CASSVGGQRYEQYF
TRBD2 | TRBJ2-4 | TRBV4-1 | CASSQEGLAGGGLQYF
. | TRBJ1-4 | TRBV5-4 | CASRKDREREKLFF
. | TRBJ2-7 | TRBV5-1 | CASSPEEPYEQYF
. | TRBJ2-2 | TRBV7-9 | CASRLQGIGTGELFF
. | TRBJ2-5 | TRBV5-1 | CASSFNEKKTRGGTQYF
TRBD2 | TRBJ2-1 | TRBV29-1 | CSAWTSGRSYNEQFF
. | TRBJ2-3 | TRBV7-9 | CASSPRGDTHTDTQYF
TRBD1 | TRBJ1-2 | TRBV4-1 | CASSRSGTGLNYGYTF
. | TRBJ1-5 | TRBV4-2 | CASSQERRGFHQPQHF
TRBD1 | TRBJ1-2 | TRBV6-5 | CASSYSGTGNHGYTF
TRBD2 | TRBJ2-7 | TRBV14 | CASSPVSGGSWEQYF
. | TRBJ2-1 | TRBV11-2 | CASSPLARSMGEQFF
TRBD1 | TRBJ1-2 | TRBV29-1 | CSVGDRVDPSNYGYTF
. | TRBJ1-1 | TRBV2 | CASRNPGQPNTEAFF
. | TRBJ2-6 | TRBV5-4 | CASSSPGGLEANVLTF
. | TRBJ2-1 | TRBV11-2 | CASSPVRGSYNEQFF
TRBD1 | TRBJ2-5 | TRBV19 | CASSVGTVQETQYF
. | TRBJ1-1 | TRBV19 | CASSSPPEDTEAFF
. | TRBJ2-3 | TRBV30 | CAWGPRNTQYF
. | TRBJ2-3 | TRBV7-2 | CASSLVSSSTTQYF